This T cell receptor beta chain was observed in a study of a mutant IDH1 vaccine in newly diagnosed glioma. Study overall: Eight vaccinations reached patients in weeks 1, 3, 5, 7, 11, 15, 19 and 23. The sex distribution of treated patients was around 60% male and roughly 38% female, with a mean age of around 40 years. Patients got radiotherapy, temozolomide, or both beforehand, and most got both. Study-level findings and limits: Vaccination elicited immune responses in 80% to 95% of patients.

Assay: immunoSEQ multiplex PCR; the TCRdb copy retains only in-frame clones and omits some. In the table there are about 41,000 clones, about 79% of which are singletons. This CDR3 comprises 11 residues. The germline V gene encodes CDR1 ENHRY and CDR2 SYGVKD. Trimming took 0 bases from V and 10 from J, leaving 4 bases between them. With respect to this clone: As yet, its antigen is unknown.

Documented time point: week 23, last vaccination. The investigators gave 300 ug of mutant IDH1 20-mer peptide in each vaccine dose, together with topical imiquimod. V gene TRBV10-3 combines with J gene TRBJ2-1, with D hard to call. Sequencing was performed on PBMCs, taken from a glioma patient whose treatment included an IDH1 peptide vaccine. This sequence was found in a middle-aged woman with glioma. Some clones in this sample may be carry-over from other donors' samples. CDR3 sequence reads: CAISESGEQFF. CDR3 nucleotides: TGTGCCATCAGTGAGTCGGGCGAGCAGTTCTTC.